This T cell receptor beta chain originates from a study of human T cells and chemical hapten exposure. During construction of the library, unique molecular identifiers were attached to individual cDNA molecules for quantitative, reproducible TCR counting. As processed by the authors: Sampled TCR counts reached a median of 95,638 per sample, with values ranging from about 23,224 to 690,600. TCRdb fed the RACE reads into MiXCR, producing one record per CDR3 protein. None of the V and J calls come from the authors' own analysis; TCRdb made them. In the table there are more than 300,000 distinct CDR3 sequences, about 5% of which are singletons. This clonotype was recorded at least ten times. Germline loops: CDR1 MDHEN, CDR2 SYDVKM. This CDR3 region has 12 residues. The trim removed 8 bases at V and 7 bases at J, leaving 5 bases unmatched. This sample's time point: pre-sensitization, week 0. Treatment noted: therapeutic diphenylcyclopropenone sensitization with weekly scalp DPC. Unfractionated whole blood was the source of the extracted total RNA.

The chain recombines TRBV28 with TRBJ1-5, with 7 bases that match TRBD1. The sequence was obtained from a woman aged 18-29 years with alopecia areata. Some clones in this sample may be carry-over from other donors' samples. Here the sequenced sample was whole blood, taken in connection with sensitization to the hapten diphenylcyclopropenone (DPC). The CDR3 sequence is CASFQGGQPQHF. In DNA form, the CDR3 reads TGTGCCAGCTTCCAGGGGGGCCAGCCCCAGCATTTT.